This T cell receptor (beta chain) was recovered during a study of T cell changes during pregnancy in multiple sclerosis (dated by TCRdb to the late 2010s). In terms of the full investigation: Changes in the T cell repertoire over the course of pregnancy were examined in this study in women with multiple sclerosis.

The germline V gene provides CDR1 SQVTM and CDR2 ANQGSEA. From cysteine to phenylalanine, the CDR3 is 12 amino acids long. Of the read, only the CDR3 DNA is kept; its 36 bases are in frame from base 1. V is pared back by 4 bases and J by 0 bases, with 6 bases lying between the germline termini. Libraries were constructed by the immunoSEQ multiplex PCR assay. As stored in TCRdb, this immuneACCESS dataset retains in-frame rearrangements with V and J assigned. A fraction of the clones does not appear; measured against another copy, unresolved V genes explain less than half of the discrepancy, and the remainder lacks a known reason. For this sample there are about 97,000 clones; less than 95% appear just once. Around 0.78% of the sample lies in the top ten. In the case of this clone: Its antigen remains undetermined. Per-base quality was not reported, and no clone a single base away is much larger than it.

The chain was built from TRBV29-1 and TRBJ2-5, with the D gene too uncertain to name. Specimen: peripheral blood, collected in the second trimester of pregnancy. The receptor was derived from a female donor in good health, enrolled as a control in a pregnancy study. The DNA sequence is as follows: TGCAGCGTTGGGCGGTACCAAGAGACCCAGTACTTC. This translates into CSVGRYQETQYF.